Sequencing of this TCR beta chain was carried out in a study of regulatory T cells in long-lasting Graves disease. V lost 4 bases to trimming and J lost 7 bases; unmatched junction nucleotides: 16. CDR3 size: 17 residues. Germline CDR1 reads LGHDT; CDR2 reads YNNKEL (reference sequence). Combining iRepertoire HTBI primers with Arm-PCR of CDR3 regions, the authors built TCR beta libraries. MiXCR was run by TCRdb on the multiplex PCR reads, yielding one entry per CDR3 protein. Altogether 620,000 or so distinct CDR3 sequences are present, roughly 16% being singletons, with the ten largest covering 15% to 20%. This clonotype was found many times. Time point given: newly diagnosed GD, antithyroid drugs for less than 3 months. Researchers made the TCR library from RNA that was extracted from PBMCs. These same records also appear under a second study, on T cells in Graves' hyperthyroidism and ophthalmopathy. This second study says: Newly diagnosed hyperthyroidism, duration under 2 months, in patients aged 18 to 65. During a first-round RT-PCR of the TCR CDR3, the HTBI primer set was used.

This clonotype originated in a woman under 40 with Graves disease. The chain couples TRBV3-1 to TRBJ2-1; TRBD2 matches 7 bases. The starting material was peripheral blood mononuclear cells (PBMCs), obtained at new diagnosis, from a patient treated with antithyroid drugs. This CDR3 reads CASSPGGRGRATNEQFF. CDR3 DNA sequence: TGTGCCAGCAGCCCCGGAGGGCGGGGGAGGGCCACGAATGAGCAGTTCTTC.